A selection of T cell receptor beta chains follows, all from one sample in a study of cytomegalovirus exposure and HLA in healthy donors. Assay used: immunoSEQ multiplex PCR; TCRdb lists only in-frame clones, some missing. In the table there are more than 95,000 clones, nearly 80% of which are singletons. What was sequenced was PBMCs. Receptors originate from a man aged 25 to 40 in good health and CMV-seronegative. Each CDR3 is given with its conserved first and last residue. The D gene is left open where the match is weak. Size is stated for part of the rows, as once, few or many counts, or as a class when the clone is expanded.

CDR3 length	clone size	V gene	D gene	J gene	CDR3 DNA	CDR3 protein
12	.	TRBV7-6	.	TRBJ2-5	TGTGCCAGCAGCGGGGGCGGGGAGACCCAGTACTTC	CASSGGGETQYF
16	.	TRBV7-9	.	TRBJ2-6	TGTGCCAGCAGTCCAGGGCTTACGTCTGGGGCCAACGTCCTGACTTTC	CASSPGLTSGANVLTF
15	.	TRBV19	TRBD1	TRBJ2-5	TGTGCCAGTAGTATATGGACAGGGATCCAAGAGACCCAGTACTTC	CASSIWTGIQETQYF
14	few	TRBV7-2	.	TRBJ1-2	TGTGCCAGCAGCTTAGCGTCCCAGTCCTATGGCTACACCTTC	CASSLASQSYGYTF
12	.	TRBV6-6	.	TRBJ1-1	TGTGCCAGCAGTTACTCGGTCAGTGAAGCTTTCTTT	CASSYSVSEAFF
15	once	TRBV5-1	TRBD2	TRBJ2-5	TGCGCCAGCAGCTTGACTAGCGGGAGGGGAGAGACCCAGTACTTC	CASSLTSGRGETQYF
16	.	TRBV29-1	TRBD2	TRBJ2-3	TGCAGCGTTGAGAGGACTAGCGGGAGTAGGTCAGATACGCAGTATTTT	CSVERTSGSRSDTQYF
14	.	TRBV25-1	TRBD1	TRBJ2-3	TGTGCCAGCCGAGGGACAGGGGGAACAGATACGCAGTATTTT	CASRGTGGTDTQYF
13	.	TRBV4-1	.	TRBJ2-1	TGCGCCAGCAGCCAAGATGCAGGCCGCGAGCAGTTCTTC	CASSQDAGREQFF
18	.	TRBV4-1	TRBD2	TRBJ2-1	TGCGCCAGCAGCCAATCGTATTCGGGGGGGGCCAGGGTTGATGAGCAGTTCTTC	CASSQSYSGGARVDEQFF
16	once	TRBV4-1	.	TRBJ1-4	TGCGCCAGCAGCCAAGACGTGTTACGGGGTAATGAAAAACTGTTTTTT	CASSQDVLRGNEKLFF
18	.	TRBV5-6	TRBD2	TRBJ2-2	TGTGCCAGCAGCTTAGGATATCCTAGCGGGAGGCCCCCCGGGGAGCTGTTTTTT	CASSLGYPSGRPPGELFF
14	few	TRBV19	TRBD1	TRBJ2-5	TGTGCCAGTAGTACACCGACAGGGCGGCAGACCCAGTACTTC	CASSTPTGRQTQYF
17	.	TRBV7-8	TRBD1	TRBJ1-3	TGTGCCAGCAGGGGACAGGGAAAGGGAAGGGGGGGAAACACCATATATTTT	CASRGQGKGRGGNTIYF
17	.	TRBV5-1	TRBD1	TRBJ1-3	TGCGCCAGCAGCGCAGGACAGGGGCAACTCTACGGAAACACCATATATTTT	CASSAGQGQLYGNTIYF
15	.	TRBV11-2	TRBD1	TRBJ2-3	TGTGCCAGCAGCCCCCGGACAGGGTGGGAAGATACGCAGTATTTT	CASSPRTGWEDTQYF
12	.	TRBV6-1	TRBD2	TRBJ2-7	TGTGCCAGCCTGGGAGGGCCCTACGAGCAGTACTTC	CASLGGPYEQYF
16	.	TRBV11-2	.	TRBJ2-1	TGTGCCAGCAGCTTAAGAGCGGATAGCTCCTACAATGAGCAGTTCTTC	CASSLRADSSYNEQFF
13	.	TRBV7-8	.	TRBJ2-5	TGTGCCAGCAGCTTAGAAGGGCGGCGGGGCCGGTACTTC	CASSLEGRRGRYF
15	.	TRBV14	TRBD2	TRBJ2-2	TGTGCCAGCAGCCAAGGACTAGCGGGTACCGGGGAGCTGTTTTTT	CASSQGLAGTGELFF
15	once	TRBV19	TRBD2	TRBJ2-1	TGTGCCAGTAGTATAACTAGCGGGAGCTCGAATGAGCAGTTCTTC	CASSITSGSSNEQFF
14	once	TRBV30	.	TRBJ1-1	TGTGCCTGGAGTGTAGCGTTGCCCCCCACTGAAGCTTTCTTT	CAWSVALPPTEAFF
13	.	TRBV29-1	TRBD1	TRBJ1-2	TGCAGCGTTGAGGCAGGGGGTGTTCTTGGCTACACCTTC	CSVEAGGVLGYTF
15	.	TRBV28	TRBD1	TRBJ2-7	TGTGCCAGCAGTTTATGGTTCAGGGGGCGTCACGAGCAGTACTTC	CASSLWFRGRHEQYF
15	.	TRBV6-1	.	TRBJ2-7	TGTGCCAGCTTCCAGATCGGCAGGAGGGCCTACGAGCAGTACTTC	CASFQIGRRAYEQYF
11	.	TRBV6-5	.	TRBJ2-1	TGTGCCAGCCGTGACTCGGCCAAGCAGTTCTTC	CASRDSAKQFF
15	.	TRBV10-3	.	TRBJ2-4	TGTGCCATCAGTGAGTACAGGCAAGCCAAAAACATTCAGTACTTC	CAISEYRQAKNIQYF
13	.	TRBV30	TRBD1	TRBJ1-1	TGTGCCTGGTGGGGGACAGCGAACACTGAAGCTTTCTTT	CAWWGTANTEAFF
15	.	TRBV6-4	TRBD2	TRBJ2-5	TGTGCCAGCACCTTAGCGGGGGCTTTTCAAGAGACCCAGTACTTC	CASTLAGAFQETQYF
15	.	TRBV5-4	TRBD2	TRBJ2-3	TGTGCCAGCAGGGTGGGGTATAGCGGGACAGATACGCAGTATTTT	CASRVGYSGTDTQYF
16	.	TRBV9	.	TRBJ2-2	TGTGCCAGCAGCGTAACAAGTCTAGCCAACACCGGGGAGCTGTTTTTT	CASSVTSLANTGELFF
14	few	TRBV6-6	.	TRBJ1-2	TGTGCCAGCAGTCTCTCCTCCAGTAACTATGGCTACACCTTC	CASSLSSSNYGYTF
13	.	TRBV19	.	TRBJ2-2	TGTGCCAGTAGACAGACGAACACCGGGGAGCTGTTTTTT	CASRQTNTGELFF
15	.	TRBV6-5	TRBD1	TRBJ2-3	TGTGCCAGCAGTTACGAGGGGGCCCGCACAGATACGCAGTATTTT	CASSYEGARTDTQYF
16	.	TRBV5-1	TRBD1	TRBJ1-6	TGCGCCAGCAGCTCATATACCGGGACAGCAAATTCACCCCTCCACTTT	CASSSYTGTANSPLHF
14	.	TRBV27	TRBD1	TRBJ1-1	TGTGCCAGCAGTTTTGGGACAGAGAACACTGAAGCTTTCTTT	CASSFGTENTEAFF
15	.	TRBV6-5	TRBD1	TRBJ2-7	TGTGCCAGCAACCCTGAGGGACAGGGCAGGTACGAGCAGTACTTC	CASNPEGQGRYEQYF
15	.	TRBV18	TRBD1	TRBJ1-1	TGTGCCAGCTCACCCGTACCGGGACAGGGAACTGAAGCTTTCTTT	CASSPVPGQGTEAFF
15	.	TRBV19	.	TRBJ2-1	TGTGCCAGTAGTATTCGGGGGATCCCTTCTAATGAGCAGTTCTTC	CASSIRGIPSNEQFF
15	.	TRBV13	.	TRBJ1-1	TGTGCCAGCAGCTCCCAGCAGGTTATGAACACTGAAGCTTTCTTT	CASSSQQVMNTEAFF
13	.	TRBV5-5	.	TRBJ1-1	TGTGCCAGCAGTTTCGGGGCGGGGCCTGAAGCTTTCTTT	CASSFGAGPEAFF
14	.	TRBV5-4	TRBD1	TRBJ2-7	TGTGCCAGCAGCAGGGACAGATCGCTCTACGAGCAGTACTTC	CASSRDRSLYEQYF
18	.	TRBV7-8	TRBD2	TRBJ2-1	TGTGCCAGCAGCTTAGGTACCATTCCGGGACTAGACGTCCATGAGCAGTTCTTC	CASSLGTIPGLDVHEQFF
12	few	TRBV5-4	.	TRBJ1-3	TGTGCCAGCAGCCGTCCTGGAAACACCATATATTTT	CASSRPGNTIYF
14	few	TRBV28	.	TRBJ1-1	TGTGCCAGCACCCGGGGGGGTATGGGCACTGAAGCTTTCTTT	CASTRGGMGTEAFF
16	.	TRBV4-3	.	TRBJ1-2	TGCGCCAGCAGCCCTGGTGCTCGGACAGATAACTATGGCTACACCTTC	CASSPGARTDNYGYTF